The entry below gives a single TCR beta chain sequence along with its context. These data come from a study of blood T cell repertoires in COVID-19. The method was immunoSEQ multiplex PCR; TCRdb's version includes in-frame clones alone and lacks a portion of them. The sample lists a few hundred thousand clones, over 75% occurring once. The CDR3 length is 13 residues. With 0 bases removed from V and 5 bases from J, the gap between germline ends came to 6 bases. Germline V lookup: CDR1 SGHRS, CDR2 YFSETQ. Input material: PBMCs or T cells enriched from blood (not recorded which). The chain recombines TRBV5-1 with TRBJ1-5; the D is unclear. This sequence was found in a woman between 18 and 29 years old who had recovered from COVID-19. CDR3 DNA: TGCGCCAGCAGCTTGGGAGAGGATCAGCCCCAGCATTTT. This sequence encodes CASSLGEDQPQHF.